This T cell receptor (beta chain) was profiled in a study of CD4 T cells in relation to SARS-CoV-2 and coronaviruses. About the study: Convalescent patients had median age 38.5 years, range roughly 21 to 75. The HLA restriction of the shared crossreactive spike epitopes was mapped. General study results and limits: In roughly two thirds of donors, memory CD4+ clonotypes crossrecognized SARS-CoV-2 and at least one common cold coronavirus spike.

This CDR3 comprises 16 residues. Per the germline V gene, CDR1 is MNHNY and CDR2 is SVGAGI (reference sequence). Trimming left V 0 bases short and J 4 bases short, with 14 bases between. Assay: immunoSEQ multiplex PCR; the TCRdb copy retains only in-frame clones and omits some. The data hold tens of thousands of clones, with just over 90% observed a single time. Naive and memory CD4+ T cells were separated from cryopreserved PBMCs. Notes on this clone: What it binds is not known.

This sequence joins TRBV6-6 and TRBJ2-3; D possibly uses TRBD1 or TRBD2 (5 bases each). The sequenced sample was naive CD4+ T cells from PBMCs. Described subset: naive CD4+ T cells isolated by negative enrichment. The TCR comes from an adult with COVID-19. CDR3 protein: CASSYSMGEIADTQYF. The DNA of the CDR3 is TGTGCCAGCAGTTACTCGATGGGGGAGATCGCAGATACGCAGTATTTT.